A single sample is the source of the 4 T cell receptor beta chains below, sequenced in a study of blood T cell repertoires in COVID-19. Sequencing was performed with immunoSEQ multiplex PCR; in TCRdb, only in-frame clones are kept and a portion is missing. This sample yields about 65,000 clones, of which around 93% are seen a single time; about 3% belongs to the top ten. Sequences were obtained from peripheral blood. These TCRs come from a man aged 65 to 85 with active COVID-19.

V gene TRBV11-3 combines with J gene TRBJ2-2, with a tentative D call TRBD1 (5 bases). Trimming took 6 bases from V and 4 from J, leaving 12 bases between them. Germline CDR1 is SGHNT and CDR2 is YENEEA. There are 14 residues in the CDR3. The DNA for the CDR3 is TGTGCCAGCAGGGGTCAGGGCGGCACCGGGGAGCTGTTTTTT. Residues: CASRGQGGTGELFF.

In this sample, this clone turned up once. The chain links TRBV18 to TRBJ2-1, with unresolved D. This CDR3 is built from 15 residues. Germline V gives CDR1 KGHSH, CDR2 LQKENI. Trimming cost V 2 bases and J 5 bases, with 13 bases left between them. Here the CDR3 reads CASSPGQKLDNEQFF. Written as DNA, the CDR3 is TGTGCCAGCTCACCAGGGCAGAAGCTGGACAATGAGCAGTTCTTC.

The chain has TRBV7-2 and TRBJ2-1, with a weak D call TRBD2 (6 bases). Trimming cost V 5 bases and J 9 bases, with 11 bases left between them. The CDR3 covers 12 residues. Germline V gene sequence: CDR1 SGHTA, CDR2 FQGNSA. CDR3 residues: CASSQSGGEQFF. The DNA of the CDR3 is TGTGCCAGCAGCCAGTCCGGGGGTGAGCAGTTCTTC.

This clone was found once. V gene TRBV2 combines with J gene TRBJ2-5; 11 bases are shared with TRBD1. Germline V gene data show CDR1 as SNHLY and CDR2 as FYNNEI. V dropped 6 bases and J dropped 5; count of bases not matched to a gene: 2. This CDR3 spans 13 amino acids. The CDR3 here is CASSGQGAETQYF. CDR3 nucleotide sequence: TGTGCCAGCAGCGGACAGGGGGCCGAGACCCAGTACTTC.